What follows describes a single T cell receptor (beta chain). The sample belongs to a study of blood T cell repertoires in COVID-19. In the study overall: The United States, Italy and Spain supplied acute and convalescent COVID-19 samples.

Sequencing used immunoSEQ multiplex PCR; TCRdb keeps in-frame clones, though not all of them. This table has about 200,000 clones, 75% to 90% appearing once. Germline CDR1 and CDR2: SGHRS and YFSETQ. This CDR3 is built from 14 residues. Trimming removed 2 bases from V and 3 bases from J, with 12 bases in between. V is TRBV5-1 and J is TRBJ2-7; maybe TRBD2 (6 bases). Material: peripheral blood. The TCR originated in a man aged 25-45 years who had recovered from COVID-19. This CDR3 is CASSLLDGGYEQYF. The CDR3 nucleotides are TGCGCCAGCAGCTTACTGGACGGGGGCTACGAGCAGTACTTC.